Listed here are 18 T cell receptor beta chains from one sample, sequenced in a study of CD8+ T cells in alopecia areata. RNA was extracted and reverse transcribed into cDNA as the sequencing template. TCRdb's copy holds only in-frame clones and misses some; the assay was immunoSEQ multiplex PCR. The table records about 150,000 clones, roughly three fifths of them present only once. The sequences come from CD4+ T cells sorted from blood, collected at week 0. These receptors all come from a human donor with alopecia areata.

The rearrangement joins TRBV15 to TRBJ2-5, with TRBD2 identical over 9 bases. Germline CDR1 reads LNHNV; CDR2 reads YYDKDF (reference sequence). The trim removed 6 bases at V and 4 bases at J, leaving 3 bases unmatched. This CDR3 has 13 residues. CDR3 sequence (DNA): TGTGCCACCAGTAGACTAGCGGCAGAGACCCAGTACTTC. Protein sequence: CATSRLAAETQYF.

The V and J genes are TRBV30 and TRBJ2-1; no clear D. The V end was cut by 2 bases, the J end by 0 bases, with 5 bases between. CDR1 GTSNPN and CDR2 SVGIG come from the germline V gene (reference sequence). CDR3 length: 13 amino acids. This CDR3 reads CAWSKGSYNEQFF. The CDR3 region has the DNA TGTGCCTGGAGTAAGGGCTCCTACAATGAGCAGTTCTTC.

The CDR3: CASSQGVGGAGLVNQPQHF. The CDR3 nucleotides are TGCGCCAGCAGCCAAGGGGTCGGCGGGGCGGGGTTGGTGAACCAGCCCCAGCATTTT. V usage is TRBV4-1 and J usage is TRBJ1-5; the D gene is possibly TRBD1 (5 bases). V shed 1 base and J shed 7 bases, with 26 bases lying between them. The germline V gene encodes CDR1 MGHRA and CDR2 YSYEKL. This CDR3 contains 19 residues.

This chain links TRBV6-5 with TRBJ1-2; possible D gene TRBD1, 6 bases. CDR1 and CDR2 from the germline V gene are MNHEY and SVGAGI. This CDR3 has 14 amino acids. V lost 7 bases and J lost 0, with 12 bases in between. DNA for the CDR3: TGTGCCAGCACCCCACAGGGTTCTAACTATGGCTACACCTTC. Amino acid sequence: CASTPQGSNYGYTF.

V usage is TRBV5-6 and J usage is TRBJ1-2; 7 bases match TRBD1. J gave up 5 bases and V 3 bases, and 10 bases lay outside the gene matches. The germline CDR1 and CDR2 sequences are SGHDT and YYEEEE. The CDR3 extends over 15 amino acids. The DNA of the CDR3 is TGTGCCAGCAGCTCCGACATCGACAGGGCATATGGCTACACCTTC. Translation gives CASSSDIDRAYGYTF.

The genes are TRBV4-3 and TRBJ1-5; 8 bases are a match to TRBD1. Trimming at V came to 3 bases and at J to 5 bases, leaving 3 bases not matched to a gene. The CDR3 consists of 14 residues. Germline V gene sequence: CDR1 LGHNA, CDR2 YSLEER. The CDR3 here is CASSQDRDDQPQHF. The CDR3, as DNA: TGCGCCAGCAGCCAGGACAGGGACGATCAGCCCCAGCATTTT.

This clone was observed a handful of times. V is TRBV30 and J is TRBJ1-2; 7 nucleotides agree with TRBD1. Trimming cost V 8 bases and J 2 bases; bases outside gene matches: 11. The CDR3 has 14 amino acids. The germline gives CDR1 GTSNPN, CDR2 SVGIG (reference sequence). CDR3 in amino acids: CALAEGAANYGYTF. The CDR3 nucleotides read TGTGCCCTAGCAGAGGGGGCGGCAAACTATGGCTACACCTTC.

This clone came up a few times. The rearrangement links TRBV29-1 to TRBJ2-7; D uncertain. Looked up from germline, CDR1 is SQVTM and CDR2 is ANQGSEA. This CDR3 contains 12 residues. Trimming removed 4 bases at V and 4 bases at J, with 11 bases between. The CDR3 loop is CSVASLEYEQYF. DNA of the CDR3: TGCAGCGTTGCATCGCTGGAATACGAGCAGTACTTC.

The chain joins TRBV5-1 to TRBJ2-3; a possible D gene is TRBD2 (7 bases). The CDR3 spans 18 residues. Between the trimmed V and J ends, which lost 0 bases and 2 bases, there was a span of 19 bases. Germline CDR1 and CDR2: SGHRS and YFSETQ. This CDR3 is CASSLGGRGTHLTDTQYF. The CDR3 nucleotides read TGCGCCAGCAGCTTGGGAGGGAGGGGGACTCACCTCACAGATACGCAGTATTTT.

On this clone itself: Other DNA variants within this sample encode the same CDR3. The V gene is TRBV5-1, the J gene TRBJ2-3, with unresolved D. CDR1 is SGHRS, CDR2 YFSETQ, per germline. The CDR3 spans 13 residues. V lost 3 bases to trimming and J lost 0 bases, with 5 bases between them. CDR3: CASSSGSTDTQYF. The CDR3 bases are TGCGCCAGCAGCTCGGGCAGCACAGATACGCAGTATTTT.

The chain is built from TRBV23-1 and TRBJ2-6; D is ambiguous. TRBV23-1 is assigned to the ORF class and has an uncertain function. The ends were cut back, 8 bases at V and 1 base at J, with 18 bases in the middle. The CDR3 is 17 residues long. The CDR3 DNA is TGCGCCAGCTGCCCCTTCGTCAGGTCTTCTGGGGCCAACGTCCTGACTTTC. It encodes CASCPFVRSSGANVLTF.

The V and J genes are TRBV10-2 and TRBJ2-5; 8 positions agree with TRBD2. This CDR3 comprises 14 residues. Per the germline V gene, CDR1 is WSHSY and CDR2 is SAAADI. With 4 bases clipped from V and 5 bases from J, the junction kept 6 bases outside the gene matches. CDR3 DNA sequence: TGCGCCAGCAGTGGGGACGGGGGGGCCGAGACCCAGTACTTC. Translation: CASSGDGGAETQYF.

The rearrangement links TRBV4-2 to TRBJ1-5; a weak D match, TRBD1 (5 bases). The CDR3 covers 16 residues. Germline V CDR1 and CDR2: LGHNA, YNFKEQ. V lost 3 bases and J lost 3, with 15 bases in between. CDR3 bases: TGTGCCAGCAGCCAGGGGGATTTCCGTAACAATCAGCCCCAGCATTTT. It translates to CASSQGDFRNNQPQHF.

The rearrangement joins TRBV4-1 to TRBJ2-7; TRBD1 is a possible D gene (6 bases). This CDR3 is built from 15 residues. The germline V and J ends were trimmed by 0 bases and 7 bases, with 16 bases remaining between them. Per the germline V gene, CDR1 is MGHRA and CDR2 is YSYEKL. The CDR3 sequence: CASSQDSTGSREQYF. CDR3 DNA sequence: TGCGCCAGCAGCCAAGACAGTACAGGGTCTCGAGAGCAGTACTTC.

V usage is TRBV4-2 and J usage is TRBJ2-7; 10 bases align to TRBD2. The CDR3 consists of 15 residues. With V trimmed by 3 bases and J by 2 bases, 4 bases remained unmatched. Germline-derived CDR1 and CDR2 are LGHNA and YNFKEQ. CDR3 region: CASSQLAGGAYEQYF. In DNA, the CDR3 is TGTGCCAGCAGCCAGTTAGCGGGGGGAGCCTACGAGCAGTACTTC.

V usage is TRBV12-5 and J usage is TRBJ2-2; the D is unclear. The CDR3 runs to 15 residues. Germline-derived CDR1 and CDR2 are LGHNT and FRNRAP. V shed 4 bases and J shed 4 bases, with 13 bases lying between them. The CDR3 coding sequence is TGTGCTAGTGGTTCCGTTTCGGGCATCACCGGGGAGCTGTTTTTT. Its protein product is CASGSVSGITGELFF.

This chain connects TRBV4-3 to TRBJ1-2, with a possible D match to TRBD1 (6 bases). The V end was cut by 0 bases, the J end by 5 bases, with 13 bases between. Looked up from germline, CDR1 is LGHNA and CDR2 is YSLEER. The CDR3 is 15 residues long. In DNA, the CDR3 is TGCGCCAGCAGCCAAGATTGGCGGGGGCAGTATGGCTACACCTTC. Protein: CASSQDWRGQYGYTF.

The chain recombines TRBV27 with TRBJ1-6; tentative D call: TRBD1 (6 bases). Trimming took off 6 bases at V and 5 bases at J, with 14 bases between the two ends. From germline, CDR1 is MNHEY and CDR2 SMNVEV (reference sequence). The CDR3 covers 15 residues. The CDR3 DNA reads TGTGCCAGCAGGAAACAGGGATGGGATAATTCACCCCTCCACTTT. The encoded protein is CASRKQGWDNSPLHF.